This T cell receptor (beta chain) comes out of a study of identical twins (dated by TCRdb to about 2016). Notes on the research overall: To test whether fetal clonotypes persist, this study deep-sequenced TCR alpha and beta repertoires from monozygotic twins, from unrelated adults of various ages, and from cord blood. Replicate twin experiments were performed at different times using different library preparation protocols to rule out contamination.

The library was prepared using 5' RACE. This sample was sequenced with an Illumina HiSeq 2000. Template switching added a universal primer binding site, and the final cDNA carried a unique molecular identifier that allowed TCR cDNA molecules to be counted accurately. Specific primers in the conserved constant-segment region were used to synthesize first-strand cDNA for the TCR alpha and beta chains. To control for contamination, every cDNA library was double barcoded, receiving both a SMART-Mk sample barcode and Illumina barcodes. TruSeq adapter sequences and Illumina sample barcodes were added in two successive PCR steps. The Illumina HiSeq platform was used with custom primers to sequence TCR alpha and beta cDNA libraries. On the study's bioinformatics: Raw reads were processed with MiGEC to extract unique molecular identifiers, and MiXCR was used to determine CDR3 positions. Recombination models were inferred per individual with the repgenHMM and IGoR tools using an EM algorithm. The tcR package in R was used for shared clonotype analysis, with sharing normalized by the product of cloneset sizes. Out-of-frame nonproductive sequences were analyzed to study raw recombination free of thymic and clonal selection effects. The public reads were run again by TCRdb, first through fastp at Q25 and then through MiXCR, and only productive beta chains were kept. Every entry covers one CDR3 protein and lists the most common genes and DNA from its rows. TCRdb, not the original authors, processed these V and J calls. This sample holds hundreds of thousands of distinct CDR3 sequences; 21% were observed only once. The ten largest account for over 4% of the sample.

Summary of the overall study and its limitations: Abundant cord blood beta clonotypes carried fewer insertions; young adult naive repertoires showed a weaker similar trend, while memory repertoires showed none. Because the same donors could not be followed over many years, the conclusions relied on cross-sectional statistical analysis. Zero-insertion analyses could be partly confounded by invariant T cells such as MAIT and iNKT, although diverse VJ usage argued against such confounding for most clonotypes. A weaker excess of twin sharing was found in beta out-of-frame sequences because the signal-to-noise ratio was lowered by fewer shared sequences. Compared with coincidental sharing between unrelated individuals, out-of-frame TCR alpha sequences shared between twins had an excess of sequences with low generation probability. In monozygotic twins, out-of-frame TCR alpha sharing was systematically underestimated by recombination models, although the models agreed with sharing between unrelated individuals.

In the case of this clonotype: Its antigen remains undetermined. No much larger clone exists at a distance of one base, and base qualities are not known.

All donors were healthy Caucasians. Three pairs of female monozygotic twins, all aged 18 to 29 years, were included in the twin cohort. The RNA used for TCR libraries was isolated from peripheral blood mononuclear cells. These data are also associated with another study on T cells expressing NK-cell markers. The other study reports the following: TCR beta-chain repertoires were profiled in sorted CD3+CD56+NKG2C+, CD3+CD56+NKG2C- and CD3+CD56-NKG2C+ T-cell subsets from about 8 donors. Among the eight sequenced donors, seven were HCMV-seropositive and one was HCMV-seronegative. To restrict sorting to alphabetaTCR-expressing T cells, an anti-gammadeltaTCR antibody was added in several experiments. In more than 5 donors, the dominant CD3+CD56+NKG2C+ clonotypes were found to rank among the top 10 CD8+ clonotypes and to make up roughly 1.0-7.5% of CD8+ T cells. Those dominant clonotypes were again the most abundant among CD3+CD56-NKG2C+ cells in a few donors, at roughly 25-65%. It remained unclear whether the expanded NKG2C-expressing T cell clones were specific for HCMV antigens. The study sequenced eight donors, all healthy volunteers chosen at random: three men and five women. HCMV-specific IgG was detected in serum with a commercial ELISA kit to determine HCMV serostatus. Bulk peripheral blood T-cell repertoires were additionally sequenced from unsorted PBMC for a handful of donors. Reads were demultiplexed and grouped by UMI with MIGEC, and clonotypes were assembled and quantified with MiTCR. To exclude erroneous sequences, only TCR cDNA sequences supported by at least two reads were retained. Downstream repertoire analysis used the tcR package, and clonotypes were matched across fractions by CDR3 nucleotide sequence plus V segment. VDJmatch was used to annotate antigen specificity against VDJdb, with one amino acid substitution in CDR3 allowed.

The sequenced sample consisted of PBMCs. This sequence originates from a woman between 18 and 30 years old in good health.

In nucleotide form, the sequence is TGTGCCAGCAGCCAGGAAACAGGGGTGTCCTACGAGCAGTACTTC. The translation is CASSQETGVSYEQYF. The sequence links TRBV4-2 to TRBJ2-7; 7 of the junction bases match TRBD1. CDR1 and CDR2 are drawn from the germline V gene: LGHNA, YNFKEQ. The CDR3 runs 15 residues from the cysteine to the phenylalanine. Just the 45-base CDR3 DNA is kept, in frame starting at base 1. After removal of 3 bases from V and 1 base from J, the junction retains 6 bases not matched to a gene.